A selection of T cell receptor beta chains follows, all from one sample in a study of identical twins. One entry per CDR3 protein, called by TCRdb with MiXCR from the 5' RACE reads. The table has over 600,000 distinct CDR3 sequences, 20% to 25% seen once. These data also formed part of another study, on T cells expressing NK-cell markers.

The sequenced sample consisted of PBMCs. The receptors shown here come from a woman aged 18 to 35 in good health. CDR3s include the opening cysteine and the closing phenylalanine or tryptophan. A D gene is named only where the DNA matches it firmly. Not every row has a clone size; where given, it reads once, few, many or a size class.

j_gene,d_gene,abundance,v_gene,CDR3nt,CDR3aa
TRBJ2-7,-,many,TRBV6-5,TGTGCCAGCAGTTATCAAGGGACATCCTACGAGCAGTACTTC,CASSYQGTSYEQYF
TRBJ2-7,TRBD1,-,TRBV25-1,TGTGCCAGCAGTGAACCTCGGGCAGGGGGCTACGAGCAGTACTTC,CASSEPRAGGYEQYF
TRBJ2-1,-,-,TRBV6-2/TRBV6-3,TGTGCCACCTCGGGCAATGAGCAGTTCTTC,CATSGNEQFF
TRBJ2-3,TRBD2,few,TRBV12-3/TRBV12-4,TGTGCCAGCAGGAATAGCGGGAGGGACGCAGATACGCAGTATTTT,CASRNSGRDADTQYF
TRBJ2-1,TRBD2,many,TRBV5-1,TGCGCCAGCAGCAGGACTAGCGGGAGACTGGTAGATGAGCAGTTCTTC,CASSRTSGRLVDEQFF
TRBJ2-7,-,many,TRBV6-1,TGTGCCAGCAGTCGCCTAGACGGGTACGAGCAGTACTTC,CASSRLDGYEQYF
TRBJ2-1,TRBD2,few,TRBV12-3/TRBV12-4,TGTGCCAGCAGTTTTGTGCGGACTAGAAGTTCCTACAATGAGCAGTTCTTC,CASSFVRTRSSYNEQFF
TRBJ2-2,TRBD2,-,TRBV12-3/TRBV12-4,TGTGCCAGCAGTCCCCGGACTAGCGGGAGAGGCGGGGAGCTGTTTTTT,CASSPRTSGRGGELFF
TRBJ2-2,-,few,TRBV20-1,TGCAGTGCTAGGTTTGACACCGGGGAGCTGTTTTTT,CSARFDTGELFF
TRBJ2-1,TRBD2,few,TRBV20-1,TGCAGTGCTAGCTCTCCGTCTAGCGGGGGTTCCTTCTACAATGAGCAGTTCTTC,CSASSPSSGGSFYNEQFF
TRBJ2-3,-,few,TRBV5-8,TGTGCCAGCAGCTCAAGGACCCCTCGGGGCACAGATACGCAGTATTTT,CASSSRTPRGTDTQYF
TRBJ2-2,-,-,TRBV10-3,TGTGCCACCGGACAGTCCGGGGTGCTGCTTTTT,CATGQSGVLLF
TRBJ2-3,TRBD2,-,TRBV6-5,TGTGCCAGCAGTTACGGGACTAGCGGGAGTGGGGTCACAGATACGCAGTATTTT,CASSYGTSGSGVTDTQYF
TRBJ2-1,TRBD2,few,TRBV18,TGTGCCAGCTCATCGCTACCCACTAGCGGGTGGGGAAATTTGTTCTTC,CASSSLPTSGWGNLFF
TRBJ2-7,-,many,TRBV20-1,TGCAGTGCCCAGACGGCTGGATTCTCCTACGAGCAGTACTTC,CSAQTAGFSYEQYF
TRBJ2-1,-,few,TRBV11-2,TGTGCCAGCAGCTTAGGGCAGTCTCACAATGAGCAGTTCTTC,CASSLGQSHNEQFF
TRBJ2-7,-,-,TRBV10-3,TGTGCCATCAGTGAGCCGGGACCCTATGTTTACGAGCGGTACTTC,CAISEPGPYVYERYF
TRBJ2-5,TRBD2,few,TRBV7-2,TGTGCCAGCAGCACCCGACTAGCGGGAGTGGAGACCCAGTACTTC,CASSTRLAGVETQYF